This record covers a single T cell receptor (beta chain). What it binds is not known. Mismatch with germline at one junction end may stem from a read error. With 60 Vbeta and 13 Jbeta primers, the PCR was carried out. Data came from immunoSEQ multiplex PCR; TCRdb stores just in-frame clones and leaves some out. Among roughly 140,000 clones listed, roughly four fifths were seen once. This specimen comes from a study of cytomegalovirus exposure and HLA in healthy donors. Whole-study results and caveats: In terms of immune exposure information, only CMV serostatus was available.

Sequencing was performed on PBMCs. The TCR sequence derives from a man aged 18 to 30 in good health and CMV-seronegative.

Here the CDR3 DNA reads TGCGGGGTGGGCTGGGGTTTTAGAGAGACCCAGTACTTC. Its translation: CGVGWGFRETQYF. This chain uses TRBV30 with TRBJ2-5; D possibly corresponds to TRBD2 (5 bases). The CDR3 runs to 13 residues. Germline V gene sequence: CDR1 GTSNPN, CDR2 SVGIG (reference sequence).